A selection of T cell receptor beta chains follows, all from one sample in a study of blood T cell repertoires in COVID-19. Using immunoSEQ multiplex PCR, the repertoire was profiled, and TCRdb retains in-frame clones only, with some absent. This table has tens of thousands of clones, under 90% appearing once. Material: peripheral blood. Receptors originate from a human donor in a cohort sampled during active COVID-19. CDR3s include the opening cysteine and the closing phenylalanine or tryptophan.

V: TRBV19
J: TRBJ1-1
CDR3: CATSRGGLPNTEAFF

V: TRBV3-1/TRBV3-2
J: TRBJ2-5
CDR3: CASSLIVETQYF

V: TRBV16
J: TRBJ1-6
CDR3: CASSQRDPRDINSPLHF

V: TRBV19
J: TRBJ1-3
CDR3: CASSFPGTGNTIYF

V: TRBV5-4
J: TRBJ2-3
CDR3: CASASGGDSTDTQYF

V: TRBV15
J: TRBJ2-3
CDR3: CATSRDRGASTDTQYF

V: TRBV3-1/TRBV3-2
J: TRBJ1-1
CDR3: CASSRSPAGKNTEAFF

V: TRBV7-2
J: TRBJ1-4
CDR3: CASSMYSTGSEKLFF

V: TRBV15
J: TRBJ2-5
CDR3: CATSRDRGETQYF

V: TRBV3-1/TRBV3-2
J: TRBJ2-3
CDR3: CASSQDAGTDTQYF

V: TRBV7-9
J: TRBJ1-6
CDR3: CASSLAGRPISNSPLHF

V: TRBV4-2
J: TRBJ2-3
CDR3: CASSQAGGGITDTQYF

V: TRBV7-3
J: TRBJ2-7
CDR3: CASSLGHGQQYEQYF

V: TRBV7-2
J: TRBJ1-6
CDR3: CASSPEQASSYNSPLHF

V: TRBV3-1/TRBV3-2
J: TRBJ1-3
CDR3: CASSPLSGNTIYF

V: TRBV6-6
J: TRBJ1-1
CDR3: CASSSPGGGTEAFF

V: TRBV6-1
J: TRBJ1-2
CDR3: CASSEKVPVAQDTF

V: TRBV3-1/TRBV3-2
J: TRBJ2-7
CDR3: CASSHVTGTSSYEQYF

V: TRBV3-1/TRBV3-2
J: TRBJ2-3
CDR3: CASSQRRGGKSDTQYF

V: TRBV23-1
J: TRBJ1-4
CDR3: CASSQSPHRGRDEKLFF

V: TRBV2
J: TRBJ2-7
CDR3: CASTKPGGGGTYEQYF

V: TRBV19
J: TRBJ1-1
CDR3: CASSMDRSLEAFF

V: TRBV6-1
J: TRBJ2-1
CDR3: CASSDYRRGGDEQFF

V: TRBV30
J: TRBJ1-2
CDR3: CAWSASPGYSPTRDYGYTF

V: TRBV4-1
J: TRBJ2-6
CDR3: CASSQPRAGASGANVLTF

V: TRBV29-1
J: TRBJ1-2
CDR3: CSADVPPGAQGYGYTF

V: TRBV19
J: TRBJ2-3
CDR3: CASSEDRIIDTQYF

V: TRBV5-1
J: TRBJ1-6
CDR3: CASSLDRVEDSPLHF

V: TRBV7-2
J: TRBJ2-2
CDR3: CASSLVGGPVTGELFF

V: TRBV5-1
J: TRBJ2-7
CDR3: CASSSGQHVSYEQYF

V: TRBV9
J: TRBJ2-1
CDR3: CASSRTGTGNEQFF

V: TRBV6-5
J: TRBJ1-1
CDR3: CASTKPGQLNTEAFF

V: TRBV3-1/TRBV3-2
J: TRBJ1-1
CDR3: CASSRQGSFGEAFF

V: TRBV9
J: TRBJ1-4
CDR3: CASSVAIRGDEKLFF

V: TRBV7-9
J: TRBJ1-2
CDR3: CASSLEGAGYGYTF

V: TRBV4-1
J: TRBJ2-2
CDR3: CASSVSTGTGELFF

V: TRBV10-3
J: TRBJ1-2
CDR3: CAISSGTGGTVTF

V: TRBV11-2
J: TRBJ2-2
CDR3: CASSQGEGLTGELFF

V: TRBV7-9
J: TRBJ2-2
CDR3: CAVRGGQVTGELFF

V: TRBV15
J: TRBJ1-4
CDR3: CATSSGQARGEKLFF

V: TRBV7-8
J: TRBJ2-3
CDR3: CASSFAGGGTDTQYF

V: TRBV19
J: TRBJ1-5
CDR3: CASRLRQGRGSTYNQPQHF

V: TRBV19
J: TRBJ1-2
CDR3: CASSIDPQAGYGYTF

V: TRBV28
J: TRBJ1-1
CDR3: CASSARQGGGNTEAFF

V: TRBV7-9
J: TRBJ2-1
CDR3: CASSYPGEQFF

V: TRBV4-1
J: TRBJ1-4
CDR3: CASSQNRESFTNEKLFF

V: TRBV6-5
J: TRBJ2-7
CDR3: CASSIQGSYEQYF

V: TRBV7-8
J: TRBJ1-3
CDR3: CASSFIPGGQVGAGNTIYF

V: TRBV7-9
J: TRBJ1-6
CDR3: CASSADRGNSPLHF

V: TRBV7-3
J: TRBJ2-3
CDR3: CASSLGAGVADTQYF

V: TRBV9
J: TRBJ2-1
CDR3: CASSVATGTRGNEQFF

V: TRBV19
J: TRBJ2-7
CDR3: CASSPRTGSPYEQYF

V: TRBV10-3
J: TRBJ1-2
CDR3: CAIRGDSTNYGYTF

V: TRBV3-1/TRBV3-2
J: TRBJ2-4
CDR3: CASSPPGENIQYF